Described below is a single T cell receptor beta chain sequence and its context. Per the germline V gene, CDR1 is SGDLS and CDR2 is YYNGEE. The CDR3 sequence is 16 residues long. The ends lost 2 bases at V and 1 base at J; junction bases unmatched: 7. The data were taken from a study of shared clonotypes between healthy human individuals. TCRdb's copy holds only in-frame clones and misses some; the assay was immunoSEQ multiplex PCR. The table lists hundreds of thousands of clones, around 96% of them singletons. Positive CCR7 selection of CD45RO-negative cells yielded the naive CD8 cells, and terminally differentiated effector memory CD45RA+ cells were excluded.

V usage is TRBV9 and J usage is TRBJ2-3, with 7 positions matching TRBD2. The sequenced material came from naive CD8+ T cells sorted from blood. The TCR comes from a woman aged 25 to 39 in good health. The CDR3 bases are TGTGCCAGCAGCGTTGGCGGGGGACCCGGCACAGATACGCAGTATTTT. As protein: CASSVGGGPGTDTQYF.